Below, 13 T cell receptor beta chains from the same sample are listed, as sequenced in a study of beta chain features in type 1 diabetes. No antigens are known for them. Study-level results: A moderate, significant TCRB CDR3 shortening appeared in type 1 diabetes across four CD4+ subsets.

The study reverse transcribed the entire isolated RNA, so it sequenced expressed TCRB transcripts. The method was immunoSEQ multiplex PCR; TCRdb's version includes in-frame clones alone and lacks a portion of them. The table has some 240,000 clones, 16% seen once. Sequenced: naive CD4+ T cells from blood. All receptors derive from a young man with type 1 diabetes.

As DNA, the CDR3 is TGTGCCATCAGTGAGAGTCTAGCGGGAAGGTACCAAGAGACCCAGTACTTC. Its translation is CAISESLAGRYQETQYF. The rearrangement uses TRBV10-3 and TRBJ2-5; 9 bases are shared with TRBD2. The germline V gene encodes CDR1 ENHRY and CDR2 SYGVKD. V dropped 2 bases and J dropped 0; count of bases not matched to a gene: 7. The CDR3 is 17 amino acids.

The V and J genes are TRBV9 and TRBJ1-2, with 7 bases matching TRBD1. This CDR3 region has 15 residues. The ends lost 2 bases at V and 1 base at J; junction bases unmatched: 5. Germline CDR1 SGDLS, CDR2 YYNGEE. The CDR3 DNA sequence: TGTGCCAGCAGCGTCCCCACAGGGGATAACTATGGCTACACCTTC. This encodes CASSVPTGDNYGYTF.

The CDR3 coding sequence is TGTGCCAGCAGCTCCCGGGCCTCCTACGAGCAGTACTTC. Translated: CASSSRASYEQYF. V gene TRBV7-2 combines with J gene TRBJ2-7, with D hard to call. V gave up 4 bases and J gave up 0 bases, with 7 bases separating them. Germline V gene lookup returns CDR1 SGHTA and CDR2 FQGNSA. CDR3 length: 13 residues.

The sample holds a few counts of this clone. V and J are TRBV30 and TRBJ2-5, with TRBD1 identical over 8 bases. Germline CDR1 is GTSNPN and CDR2 is SVGIG (reference sequence). V lost 5 bases, J lost 4 bases, and 3 bases stayed unmatched. This CDR3 contains 12 residues. In nucleotides, the CDR3 is TGTGCCTGGGGAACAGGGGGAGAGACCCAGTACTTC. Protein sequence: CAWGTGGETQYF. Together with reference TRBV30 and TRBJ2-5, the CDR3 gives the full variable domain: SQTIHQWPATLVQPVGSPLSLECTVEGTSNPNLYWYRQAAGRGLQLLFYSVGIGQISSEVPQNLSASRPQDRQFILSSKKLLLSDSGFYLCAWGTGGETQYFGPGTRLLVL.

The V and J genes are TRBV28 and TRBJ2-1, with 13 bases fitting TRBD2. CDR1 MDHEN and CDR2 SYDVKM come from the germline V gene. This CDR3 region has 15 residues. V was clipped by 7 bases and J by 9 bases; unmatched bases: 9. Written as DNA, the CDR3 is TGTGCCAGCACCCTATGGACTAGCGGGAGTAGTGAGCAGTTCTTC. This sequence encodes CASTLWTSGSSEQFF. Filled out from reference TRBV28 and TRBJ2-1, the complete variable domain reads DVKVTQSSRYLVKRTGEKVFLECVQDMDHENMFWYRQDPGLGLRLIYFSYDVKMKEKGDIPEGYSVSREKKERFSLILESASTNQTSMYLCASTLWTSGSSEQFFGPGTRLTVL.

There are a few counts of this clone. This chain joins TRBV25-1 and TRBJ2-7; perhaps TRBD2 as D (6 bases). The CDR3 runs 13 residues. Germline V gives CDR1 MGHDK, CDR2 SYGVNS. The germline V and J ends were trimmed by 3 bases and 6 bases, with 12 bases remaining between them. DNA for the CDR3: TGTGCCAGCAGTGATAGCGGTGTCCGCGAGCAGTACTTC. Translated: CASSDSGVREQYF.

There are a few counts of this clone. The junction does not match germline at one end; this may be a read error. V gene TRBV27 combines with J gene TRBJ2-1; 9 nucleotides agree with TRBD2. The germline gives CDR1 MNHEY, CDR2 SMNVEV (reference sequence). The CDR3 sequence is 15 residues long. The CDR3 DNA is TGTGCCAGCAGTCCGGGGACTAGCTCCCACAATGAGCAGTTCTTC. Protein product: CASSPGTSSHNEQFF.

This clone has more than one count but fewer than ten. The chain uses TRBV7-9 and TRBJ1-2; no firm D call. The CDR3 length is 15 residues. In germline, CDR1 is SEHNR, CDR2 FQNEAQ (reference sequence). The V end was cut by 5 bases, the J end by 1 base, with 14 bases between. The CDR3 loop reads CASSRSPDVNYGYTF. CDR3 DNA: TGTGCCAGCAGCCGATCACCGGACGTTAACTATGGCTACACCTTC.

The genes are TRBV7-9 and TRBJ1-5; TRBD1 matches 10 bases. Germline lookup yields CDR1 SEHNR and CDR2 FQNEAQ (reference sequence). V lost 3 bases and J lost 5; bases outside the gene matches: 4. The CDR3 runs 15 residues. The chain's CDR3 is CASSFGDRGHQPQHF. As DNA, the CDR3 is TGTGCCAGCAGCTTCGGGGACAGGGGCCATCAGCCCCAGCATTTT.

J is TRBJ2-2 and V is TRBV23-1; TRBD1 or TRBD2 may be the D gene (5 bases each). TRBV23-1 is an open reading frame, and its role is uncertain. Between the trimmed V and J ends, which lost 5 bases and 3 bases, there was a span of 22 bases. The CDR3 sequence is 18 residues long. CDR3 DNA sequence: TGCGCCAGCAGTTTTCGGGGCCATCGGCCCGGTTACACCGGGGAGCTGTTTTTT. It codes for CASSFRGHRPGYTGELFF.

This clone has more than one count but fewer than ten. The rearrangement joins TRBV6-6 to TRBJ1-5, with 9 bases aligning to TRBD1. CDR1 is MNHNY and CDR2 is SVGAGI in the germline V gene (reference sequence). This CDR3 spans 16 amino acids. Trimming removed 0 bases from V and 5 bases from J; junction bases left unmatched: 5. CDR3 nucleotides: TGTGCCAGCAGTTACTCAGAGGGACAGGGACATCAGCCCCAGCATTTT. Translation gives CASSYSEGQGHQPQHF.

Only a few counts were recorded for this clone. The chain is built from TRBV9 and TRBJ2-7; a weak D match, TRBD1 (6 bases). Trimming cost V 0 bases and J 6 bases, with 16 bases left between them. CDR3 length: 15 residues. The V gene's germline CDR1 is SGDLS and CDR2 YYNGEE. DNA for the CDR3: TGTGCCAGCAGCGTAGGAGGCCAGGGGAAGAGCGAGCAGTACTTC. It yields the protein CASSVGGQGKSEQYF.

This clone was seen a few times. The V and J genes are TRBV7-9 and TRBJ1-4, with unresolved D. CDR3 length: 16 residues. Per germline, CDR1 SEHNR and CDR2 FQNEAQ (reference sequence). V gave up 2 bases and J gave up 0 bases, with 10 bases separating them. The CDR3 sequence: CASSLPIDATNEKLFF. The CDR3 DNA sequence: TGTGCCAGCAGCTTACCCATAGATGCAACTAATGAAAAACTGTTTTTT.